Listed here are 15 T cell receptor beta chains from one sample, sequenced in a study of blood T cell repertoires in COVID-19. Sequencing used immunoSEQ multiplex PCR; TCRdb keeps in-frame clones, though not all of them. The table has 50,000 to 60,000 clones, about nine tenths seen once. Sequences were obtained from peripheral blood. The receptor set was obtained from a man aged 60 to 69 with active COVID-19.

The genes are TRBV19 and TRBJ2-7, with TRBD1 matching 11 bases. Trimming took 2 bases from V and 6 from J; bases not matched to a gene: 9. The CDR3 is made up of 16 amino acids. CDR1 is LNHDA, CDR2 SQIVND, per germline (reference sequence). This CDR3 is CASSIPTGQGAGEQYF. For the CDR3, the DNA is TGTGCCAGTAGTATACCCACCGGACAGGGGGCTGGCGAGCAGTACTTC.

V and J are TRBV7-8 and TRBJ1-2; 7 bases line up with TRBD1. V was pared by 3 bases and J by 5 bases, with 6 bases of the junction left unmatched. The CDR3 spans 14 residues. The germline V gene has CDR1 SGHVS and CDR2 FQNEAQ. The CDR3 loop is CASSLRDSSYGYTF. The DNA for the CDR3 is TGTGCCAGCAGCTTGAGGGACAGCAGTTATGGCTACACCTTC.

The chain is built from TRBV4-1 and TRBJ2-1; the match to TRBD2 covers 10 bases. After removal of 0 bases from V and 3 bases from J, the junction contained 2 bases not matched to a gene. Germline CDR1 reads MGHRA; CDR2 reads YSYEKL. This CDR3 contains 16 residues. The CDR3: CASSQDRTSGYNEQFF. The CDR3 DNA follows: TGCGCCAGCAGCCAAGATCGGACTAGCGGCTACAATGAGCAGTTCTTC.

This clone was counted once. This chain links TRBV15 with TRBJ2-5, with 10 bases that match TRBD2. Germline CDR1 reads LNHNV; CDR2 reads YYDKDF (reference sequence). V shed 2 bases and J 1 base; nucleotides not matched to a gene: 4. This CDR3 contains 16 residues. This CDR3 is CATSRPGLAAQETQYF. The DNA of the CDR3 is TGTGCCACCAGCAGACCTGGACTAGCGGCCCAAGAGACCCAGTACTTC.

V usage is TRBV3-1 (or the pseudogene TRBV3-2) and J usage is TRBJ1-1, with TRBD1 matching over 7 bases. CDR1 is LGHDT, CDR2 YNNKEL, per germline (reference sequence). V lost 4 bases and J lost 1; bases outside the gene matches: 3. This CDR3 comprises 14 residues. The CDR3 sequence: CASSRQGTNTEAFF. The CDR3 DNA is TGTGCCAGCAGCCGACAGGGAACGAACACTGAAGCTTTCTTT.

The V call is TRBV5-4, the J call TRBJ2-1, with 11 bases identical to TRBD2. CDR1 is SGHNT and CDR2 is YYREEE in the germline V gene (reference sequence). CDR3 length equals 18 residues. J was trimmed by 0 bases and V by 4 bases; bases with no gene match: 9. The CDR3 reads CASSSRTSGPSSYNEQFF. CDR3 DNA sequence: TGTGCCAGCAGCAGCCGGACTAGCGGGCCGAGCTCCTACAATGAGCAGTTCTTC.

This clone was picked up one time. This rearrangement joins TRBV10-2 to TRBJ2-3; TRBD1 aligns across 11 bases. CDR3 length: 14 amino acids. The V and J ends lost 11 bases and 2 bases, in that order; junction bases with no gene match: 6. Germline V gives CDR1 WSHSY, CDR2 SAAADI. CDR3 residues: CAGWTGGYTDTQYF. CDR3 DNA: TGCGCCGGATGGACAGGGGGCTACACAGATACGCAGTATTTT.

The chain uses TRBV28 and TRBJ2-4; no reliable D call. Looked up from germline, CDR1 is MDHEN and CDR2 is SYDVKM. The V and J ends lost 6 bases and 0 bases respectively, with 9 bases between them. The CDR3 contains 14 residues. The chain's CDR3 is CASRPALAKNIQYF. In DNA form, the CDR3 reads TGTGCCAGCAGGCCTGCGCTAGCCAAAAACATTCAGTACTTC.

This clone has only a few counts. This chain connects TRBV6-6 to TRBJ2-2; possible D gene TRBD1, 7 bases. Germline loops: CDR1 MNHNY, CDR2 SVGAGI (reference sequence). Trimming took off 7 bases at V and 0 bases at J, with 15 bases between the two ends. The CDR3 has 16 amino acids. The CDR3 here is CASTDPGGPNTGELFF. The CDR3 DNA sequence: TGTGCCAGCACCGACCCAGGGGGGCCGAACACCGGGGAGCTGTTTTTT.

The chain carries TRBV7-2 and TRBJ2-1; no definite D call. The CDR3 sequence is 11 residues long. Looked up from germline, CDR1 is SGHTA and CDR2 is FQGNSA. The V end lost 7 bases, the J end lost 6 bases, and 7 bases lay between the germline ends. The CDR3 nucleotides are TGTGCCAGCACGCGTTTCAATGAGCAGTTCTTC. As protein: CASTRFNEQFF.

The CDR3 DNA reads as TGTGCCAGCAGCCGGACCAGGGGGTACGAGCAGTACTTC. Its translation: CASSRTRGYEQYF. The gene calls are TRBV3-1 (or the pseudogene TRBV3-2) and TRBJ2-7; the match to TRBD1 covers 7 bases. The V gene end was trimmed by 4 bases and the J gene end by 4 bases; junction bases not matched to a gene: 4. Germline-derived CDR1 and CDR2 are LGHDT and YNNKEL (reference sequence). This CDR3 comprises 13 residues.

This clone was counted once. The rearrangement joins TRBV5-1 to TRBJ1-1; D not resolved. Trimming shortened V by 4 bases and J by 0 bases, and 16 bases separated the two germline ends. The CDR3 has 16 residues. Germline V gene lookup returns CDR1 SGHRS and CDR2 YFSETQ. CDR3 region: CASSRLAVFMNTEAFF. The CDR3 DNA reads TGCGCCAGCAGCAGACTGGCTGTTTTTATGAACACTGAAGCTTTCTTT. Complete variable domain (other parts from reference TRBV5-1 and TRBJ1-1): KAGVTQTPRYLIKTRGQQVTLSCSPISGHRSVSWYQQTPGQGLQFLFEYFSETQRNKGNFPGRFSGRQFSNSRSEMNVSTLELGDSALYLCASSRLAVFMNTEAFFGQGTRLTVV.

V and J are TRBV6-6 and TRBJ1-1; 7 bases line up with TRBD1. The V and J ends lost 5 bases and 9 bases, in that order; junction bases with no gene match: 3. The CDR3 has 11 amino acids. Germline loops: CDR1 MNHNY, CDR2 SVGAGI (reference sequence). The CDR3 nucleotides are TGTGCCAGCAGTCTGGGACAGCAAGCTTTCTTT. Protein sequence: CASSLGQQAFF.

As DNA, the CDR3 is TGCGCCAGCAGCCAAGCCCGGGACAGGGGGGGTGGCTACACCTTC. Its protein product is CASSQARDRGGGYTF. V gene TRBV4-1 combines with J gene TRBJ1-2; 11 nucleotides align to TRBD1. The germline gives CDR1 MGHRA, CDR2 YSYEKL. CDR3 size: 15 residues. The ends lost 1 base at V and 7 bases at J; junction bases unmatched: 5.

This clone has a handful of counts. The V call is TRBV3-1 (or the pseudogene TRBV3-2), the J call TRBJ2-3; D unclear. Germline V lookup: CDR1 LGHDT, CDR2 YNNKEL (reference sequence). V was cut by 0 bases and J by 1 base, with 14 bases left in between. The CDR3 runs to 17 residues. The CDR3 protein is CASSQERFVSGTDTQYF. DNA of the CDR3: TGTGCCAGCAGCCAAGAACGGTTCGTATCGGGCACAGATACGCAGTATTTT.